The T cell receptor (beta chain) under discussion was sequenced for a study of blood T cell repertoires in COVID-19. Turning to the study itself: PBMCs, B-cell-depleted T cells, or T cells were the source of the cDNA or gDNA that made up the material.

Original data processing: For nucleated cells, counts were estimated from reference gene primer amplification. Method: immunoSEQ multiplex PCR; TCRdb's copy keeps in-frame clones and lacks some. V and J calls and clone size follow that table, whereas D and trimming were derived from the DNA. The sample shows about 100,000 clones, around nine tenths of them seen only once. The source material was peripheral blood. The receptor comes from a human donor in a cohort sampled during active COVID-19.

This CDR3 is CASSGVAGEARSYNEQFF. The CDR3 DNA is TGCGCCAGCAGCGGAGTAGCGGGAGAGGCGCGGTCCTACAATGAGCAGTTCTTC. This chain joins TRBV5-1 and TRBJ2-1; TRBD2 aligns across 9 bases. Looked up from germline, CDR1 is SGHRS and CDR2 is YFSETQ. CDR3 length: 18 residues. Trimming cost V 4 bases and J 1 base; bases outside gene matches: 12.